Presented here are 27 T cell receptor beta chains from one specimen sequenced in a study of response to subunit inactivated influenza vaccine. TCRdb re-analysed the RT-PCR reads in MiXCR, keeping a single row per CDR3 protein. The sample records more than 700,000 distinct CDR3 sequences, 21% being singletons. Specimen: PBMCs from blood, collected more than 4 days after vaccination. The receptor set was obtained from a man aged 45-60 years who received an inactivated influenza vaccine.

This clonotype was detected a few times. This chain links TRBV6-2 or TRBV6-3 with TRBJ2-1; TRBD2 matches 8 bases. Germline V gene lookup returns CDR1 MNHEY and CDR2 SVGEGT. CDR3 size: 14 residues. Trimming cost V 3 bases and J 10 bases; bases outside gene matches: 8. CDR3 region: CASSYGAGDREQFF. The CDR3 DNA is TGTGCCAGCAGTTATGGAGCGGGAGATCGAGAGCAGTTCTTC.

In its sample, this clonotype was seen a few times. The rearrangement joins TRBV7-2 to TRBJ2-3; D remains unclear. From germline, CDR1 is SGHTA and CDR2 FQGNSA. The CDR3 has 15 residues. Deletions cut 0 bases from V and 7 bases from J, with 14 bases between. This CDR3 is CASSLALLQRNTQYF. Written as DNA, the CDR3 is TGTGCCAGCAGCTTAGCGCTTCTCCAGAGGAATACGCAGTATTTT.

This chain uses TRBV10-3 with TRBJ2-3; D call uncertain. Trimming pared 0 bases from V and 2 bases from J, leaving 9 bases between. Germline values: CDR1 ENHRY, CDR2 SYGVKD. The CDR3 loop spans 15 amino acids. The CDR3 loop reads CAISESSRSTDTQYF. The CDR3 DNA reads TGTGCCATCAGTGAGTCTTCCAGGTCCACAGATACGCAGTATTTT.

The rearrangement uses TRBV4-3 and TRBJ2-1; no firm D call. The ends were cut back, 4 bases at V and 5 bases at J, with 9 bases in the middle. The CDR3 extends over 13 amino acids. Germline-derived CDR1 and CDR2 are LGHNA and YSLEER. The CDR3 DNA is TGCGCCAGCAGCCCAGAGCTGAACAATGAGCAGTTCTTC. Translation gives CASSPELNNEQFF.

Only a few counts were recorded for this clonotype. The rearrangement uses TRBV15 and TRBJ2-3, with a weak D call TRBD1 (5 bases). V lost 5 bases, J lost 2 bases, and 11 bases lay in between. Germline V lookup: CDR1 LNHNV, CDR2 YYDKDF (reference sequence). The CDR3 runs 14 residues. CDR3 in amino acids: CATSGSTATDTQYF. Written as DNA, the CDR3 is TGTGCCACCAGCGGATCGACAGCCACAGATACGCAGTATTTT.

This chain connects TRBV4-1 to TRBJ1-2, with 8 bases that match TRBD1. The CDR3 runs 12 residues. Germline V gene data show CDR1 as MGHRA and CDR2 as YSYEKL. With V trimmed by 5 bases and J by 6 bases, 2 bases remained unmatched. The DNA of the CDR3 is TGCGCCAGCAGCTTGACAGGGGATGGCTACACCTTC. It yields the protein CASSLTGDGYTF.

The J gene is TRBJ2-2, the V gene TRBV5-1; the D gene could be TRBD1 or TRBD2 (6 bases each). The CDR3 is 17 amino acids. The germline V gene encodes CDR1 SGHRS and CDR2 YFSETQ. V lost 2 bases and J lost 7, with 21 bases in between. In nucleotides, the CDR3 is TGCGCCAGCAGCTTTGGGGGGCGCAGCGTTGGAGTCGGGGAGCTGTTTTTT. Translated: CASSFGGRSVGVGELFF.

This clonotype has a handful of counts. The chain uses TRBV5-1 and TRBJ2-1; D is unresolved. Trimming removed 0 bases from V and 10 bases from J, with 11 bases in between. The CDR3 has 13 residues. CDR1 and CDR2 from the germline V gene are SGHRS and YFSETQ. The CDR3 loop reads CASSLAGMGEQFF. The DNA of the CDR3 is TGCGCCAGCAGCTTGGCCGGTATGGGGGAGCAGTTCTTC.

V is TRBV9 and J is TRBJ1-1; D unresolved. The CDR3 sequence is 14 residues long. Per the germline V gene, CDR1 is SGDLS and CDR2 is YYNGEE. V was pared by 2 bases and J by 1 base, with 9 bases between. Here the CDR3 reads CASSVRQANTEAFF. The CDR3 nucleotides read TGTGCCAGCAGCGTCCGGCAGGCGAACACTGAAGCTTTCTTT.

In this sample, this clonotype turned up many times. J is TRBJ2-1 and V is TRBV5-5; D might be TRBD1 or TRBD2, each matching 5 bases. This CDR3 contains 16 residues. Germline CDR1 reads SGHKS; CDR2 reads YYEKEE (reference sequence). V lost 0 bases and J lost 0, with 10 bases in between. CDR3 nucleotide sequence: TGTGCCAGCAGCTTGGCCTGGGGGAGCTCCTACAATGAGCAGTTCTTC. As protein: CASSLAWGSSYNEQFF.

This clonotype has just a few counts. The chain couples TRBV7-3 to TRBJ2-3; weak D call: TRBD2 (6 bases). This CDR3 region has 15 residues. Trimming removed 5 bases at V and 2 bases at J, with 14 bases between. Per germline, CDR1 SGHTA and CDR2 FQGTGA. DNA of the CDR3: TGTGCCAGCAGCCAGGCGGGACTCATCACAGATACGCAGTATTTT. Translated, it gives CASSQAGLITDTQYF.

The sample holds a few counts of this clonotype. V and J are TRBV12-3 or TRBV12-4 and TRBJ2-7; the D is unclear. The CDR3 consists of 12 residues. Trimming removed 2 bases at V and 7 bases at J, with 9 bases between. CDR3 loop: CASSLNHPEQYF. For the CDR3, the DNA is TGTGCCAGCAGTTTAAATCACCCGGAGCAGTACTTC.

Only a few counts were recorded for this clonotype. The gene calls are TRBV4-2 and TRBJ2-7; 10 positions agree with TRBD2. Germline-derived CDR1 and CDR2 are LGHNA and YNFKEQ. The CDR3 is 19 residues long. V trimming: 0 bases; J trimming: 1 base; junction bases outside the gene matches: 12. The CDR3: CASSQDIGSGTSVSYEQYF. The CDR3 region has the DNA TGTGCCAGCAGCCAAGATATCGGAAGCGGGACTAGCGTTTCCTACGAGCAGTACTTC.

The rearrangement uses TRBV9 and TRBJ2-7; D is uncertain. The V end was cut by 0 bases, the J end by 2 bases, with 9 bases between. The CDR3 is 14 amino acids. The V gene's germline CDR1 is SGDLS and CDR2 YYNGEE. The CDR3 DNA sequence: TGTGCCAGCAGCGTAGAAGGACCACCCTACGAGCAGTACTTC. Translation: CASSVEGPPYEQYF.

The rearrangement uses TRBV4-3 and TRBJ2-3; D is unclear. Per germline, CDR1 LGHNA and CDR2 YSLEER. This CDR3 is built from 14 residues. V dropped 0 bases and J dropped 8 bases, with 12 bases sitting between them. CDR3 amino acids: CASSQDIGKATQYF. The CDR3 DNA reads TGCGCCAGCAGCCAAGATATTGGGAAGGCTACGCAGTATTTT.

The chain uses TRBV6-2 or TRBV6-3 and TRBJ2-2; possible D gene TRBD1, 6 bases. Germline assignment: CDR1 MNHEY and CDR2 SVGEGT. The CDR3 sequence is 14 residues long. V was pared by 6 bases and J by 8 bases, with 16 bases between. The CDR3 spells CASRPPGARGELFF. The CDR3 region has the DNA TGTGCCAGCAGACCCCCAGGGGCGAGAGGGGAGCTGTTTTTT.

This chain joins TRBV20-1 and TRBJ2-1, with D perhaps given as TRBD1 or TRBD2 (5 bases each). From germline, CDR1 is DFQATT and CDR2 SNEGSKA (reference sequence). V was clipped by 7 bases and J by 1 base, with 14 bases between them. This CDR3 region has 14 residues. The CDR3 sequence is CSVPGTRSYNEQFF. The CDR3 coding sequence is TGCAGTGTCCCCGGGACCCGATCCTACAATGAGCAGTTCTTC.

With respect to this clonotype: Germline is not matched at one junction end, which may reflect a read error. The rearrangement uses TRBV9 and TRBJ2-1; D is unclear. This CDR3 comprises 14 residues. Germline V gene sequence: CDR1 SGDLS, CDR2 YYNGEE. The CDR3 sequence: CASSERSSYNKQFF. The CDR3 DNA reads TGTGCCAGCAGCGAGAGGAGCTCCTACAATAAGCAGTTCTTC.

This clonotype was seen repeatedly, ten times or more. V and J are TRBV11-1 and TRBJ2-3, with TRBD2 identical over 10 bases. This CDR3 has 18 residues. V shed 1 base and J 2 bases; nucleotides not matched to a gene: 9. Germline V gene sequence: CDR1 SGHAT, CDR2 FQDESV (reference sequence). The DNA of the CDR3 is TGTGCCAGCAGCTTAGTCTTTAGCGGGGGGAAGATCACAGATACGCAGTATTTT. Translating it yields CASSLVFSGGKITDTQYF.

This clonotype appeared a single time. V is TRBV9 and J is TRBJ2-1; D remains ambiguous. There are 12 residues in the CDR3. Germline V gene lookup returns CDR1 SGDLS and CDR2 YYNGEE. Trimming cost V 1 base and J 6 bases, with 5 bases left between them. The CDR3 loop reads CASSVNRNEQFF. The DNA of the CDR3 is TGTGCCAGCAGCGTAAACCGCAATGAGCAGTTCTTC.

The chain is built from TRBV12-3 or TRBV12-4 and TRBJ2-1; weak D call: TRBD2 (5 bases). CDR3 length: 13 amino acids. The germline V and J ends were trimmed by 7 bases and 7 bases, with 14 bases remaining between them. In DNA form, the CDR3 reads TGTGCCAGCAACTCACTCGGGGTTAATGAGCAGTTCTTC. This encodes CASNSLGVNEQFF.

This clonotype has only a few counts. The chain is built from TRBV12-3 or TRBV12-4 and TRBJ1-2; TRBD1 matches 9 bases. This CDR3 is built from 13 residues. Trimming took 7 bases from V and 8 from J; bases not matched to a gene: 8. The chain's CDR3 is CASTLRTGDGYTF. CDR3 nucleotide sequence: TGTGCCAGCACCCTACGGACAGGGGACGGCTACACCTTC.

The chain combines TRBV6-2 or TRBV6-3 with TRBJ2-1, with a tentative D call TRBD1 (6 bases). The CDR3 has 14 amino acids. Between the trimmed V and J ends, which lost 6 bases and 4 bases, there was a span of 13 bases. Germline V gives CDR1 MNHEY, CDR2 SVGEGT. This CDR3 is CASRRSQGYNEQFF. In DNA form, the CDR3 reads TGTGCCAGCAGGAGATCTCAGGGGTACAATGAGCAGTTCTTC.

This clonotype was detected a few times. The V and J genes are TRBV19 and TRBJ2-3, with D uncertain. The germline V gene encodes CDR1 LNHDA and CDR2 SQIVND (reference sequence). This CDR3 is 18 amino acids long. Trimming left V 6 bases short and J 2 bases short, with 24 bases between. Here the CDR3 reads CASSPDHFRPEYTDTQYF. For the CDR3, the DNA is TGTGCCAGTAGCCCGGACCATTTTAGACCCGAGTACACAGATACGCAGTATTTT. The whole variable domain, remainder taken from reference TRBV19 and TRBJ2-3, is DGGITQSPKYLFRKEGQNVTLSCEQNLNHDAMYWYRQDPGQGLRLIYYSQIVNDFQKGDIAEGYSVSREKKESFPLTVTSAQKNPTAFYLCASSPDHFRPEYTDTQYFGPGTRLTVL.

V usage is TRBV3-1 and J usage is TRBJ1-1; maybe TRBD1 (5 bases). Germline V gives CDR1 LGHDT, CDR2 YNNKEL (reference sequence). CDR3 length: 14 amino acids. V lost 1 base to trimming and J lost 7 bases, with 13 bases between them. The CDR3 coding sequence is TGTGCCAGCAGCCAAGGAGGGGCGGGAGTTGAAGCTTTCTTT. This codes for CASSQGGAGVEAFF.

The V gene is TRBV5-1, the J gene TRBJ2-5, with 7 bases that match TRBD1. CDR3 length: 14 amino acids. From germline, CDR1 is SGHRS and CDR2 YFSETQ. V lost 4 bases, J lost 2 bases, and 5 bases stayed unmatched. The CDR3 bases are TGCGCCAGCAGCGAAGGACAGGTTCAAGAGACCCAGTACTTC. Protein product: CASSEGQVQETQYF.

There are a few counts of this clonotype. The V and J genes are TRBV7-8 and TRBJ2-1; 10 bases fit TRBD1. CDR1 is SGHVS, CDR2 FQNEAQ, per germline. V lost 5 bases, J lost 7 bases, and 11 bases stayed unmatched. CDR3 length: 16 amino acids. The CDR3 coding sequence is TGTGCCAGCAGCCTTATGTCGGACAGGGGGATGAATGAGCAGTTCTTC. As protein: CASSLMSDRGMNEQFF. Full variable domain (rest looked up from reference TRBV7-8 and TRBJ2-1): GAGVSQSPRYKVAKRGQDVALRCDPISGHVSLFWYQQALGQGPEFLTYFQNEAQLDKSGLPSDRFFAERPEGSVSTLKIQRTQQEDSAVYLCASSLMSDRGMNEQFFGPGTRLTVL.